This T cell receptor (beta chain) was retrieved from a study of CD8+ T cells in alopecia areata (dated by TCRdb to the late 2010s). A note on the overall study: Treated patients were enrolled in an open-label pilot trial of oral tofacitinib, 5 to 10 mg twice daily, for moderate-to-severe alopecia areata. Tofacitinib was administered for 6 to 18 months, and 6 months of follow-up off drug were then conducted to assess delayed response and recurrence. For the treated patients, the SALT score, which quantifies what percentage of scalp surface area is affected, served as the measure of disease severity. To study T cell clonal expansion in alopecia areata, the researchers applied high-throughput TCRbeta sequencing to both the C3H/HeJ mouse model and human patients. On the human side, TCRbeta sequencing was run on scalp tissue and on sorted CD4+ and CD8+ peripheral blood T cells from healthy controls and from alopecia areata patients with either patchy or totalis/universalis disease. Patients on tofacitinib were biopsied at baseline and after 4 and 24 weeks of treatment, and several of the patients also had a later scalp biopsy. Clonality in the scalp was compared among normal scalp (n=4), patchy alopecia areata scalp (n=8), and alopecia totalis/universalis scalp (n=8). RNA was extracted with the PAXgene miRNA kit for fixed scalp, the miRNeasy kit for PBMCs, and the RNeasy kit for mouse skin. TCRbeta CDR3 regions were amplified by immunoSEQ multiplex PCR using 35 Vbeta forward and 13 Jbeta reverse primers.

The V and J ends are trimmed by 6 bases and 5 bases, leaving 14 bases between them. CDR1 is given as SGHAT and CDR2 as FQNNGV, both from the germline V gene. From cysteine to phenylalanine, the CDR3 is 14 amino acids long. Only the CDR3 DNA is retained, 42 bases long and in frame from the first base. Concerning this clone: The antigen this receptor binds is unknown. One base away there is no much larger clone; base qualities are not given.

The time point label of this sample denotes: about 4 weeks on oral tofacitinib. The treatment or condition label for this specimen denotes: oral pan-JAK inhibitor, 5-10 mg twice daily. From alopecia areata patients, peripheral blood was collected along with lesional scalp punch biopsies. After PBMCs were isolated by density centrifugation and stained for CD3, CD4 and CD8, a FACSAria was used to sort CD4+ and CD8+ T cells. What the authors observed across the whole study: Because the treated cohort was small and had just a single nonresponder, larger studies are needed to establish links between baseline CD8+ expansion and response. Unlike mouse skin, which is dominated by gammadelta T cells, normal human skin has resident alphabeta T cells that are also sequenced, and this complicates analysis of the scalp TCR repertoire. Tofacitinib significantly lowered scalp clonality and the number of expanded CD8+ clones among the top 100 scalp clones. Shared TCR sequences between patients were less evident than in mice, which may be partly attributable to HLA diversity in the patient population. Lesional scalp, especially in alopecia totalis/universalis, showed higher clonality and more expanded CD8+ clones than normal scalp, suggesting antigenic drive. During tofacitinib treatment, many expanded lesional clones stuck around in both scalp and blood, and this persistence may partly explain why relapse happens after treatment is stopped.

Library preparation employed the immunoSEQ multiplex PCR assay. RNA was extracted from all samples and reverse transcribed into cDNA, which served as template for TCR sequencing. First-strand cDNA was synthesized with SuperScript III using a 2:1 mix of oligo-dT and random hexamers. A synthetic immune receptor repertoire was used to assess amplification bias, and residual bias was removed computationally. Turning to the authors' computational methods: Raw reads were preprocessed to remove errors, and CDR3 was defined according to IMGT conventions as the region from the conserved cysteine to phenylalanine. Clonality was computed by normalizing Shannon entropy by log2 of the number of productive unique TCRs and subtracting the result from 1. Whether each scalp clone was CD4 or CD8 was inferred by checking scalp TCRbeta sequences against the CD4 and CD8 repertoires from sorted blood. What TCRdb holds here is the immuneACCESS table cut down to in-frame rearrangements. Part of the clones is not present; checked against another copy, under half of the missing clones reflect an unresolved V gene, and the others are unexplained. V and J calls and clone size are copied from that table; D and trimming were computed from the DNA. The sample table lists around 200,000 clones, over 60% of them with a count of one. The top ten clonotypes cover around 4.2% of the sample.

Here the sequenced sample was CD4+ T cells sorted from blood, taken at week 4, from a patient treated with tofacitinib. The sequence is built from TRBV11-2 and TRBJ2-1, with TRBD1 perhaps the D gene, on 6 matching bases. The TCR sequence derives from a human donor with alopecia areata. This receptor carries the CDR3 CASRGAGPDNEQFF. The bases are TGTGCCAGCAGGGGGGCAGGGCCCGACAATGAGCAGTTCTTC.